This T cell receptor beta chain was profiled in a study of blood T cell repertoires in COVID-19. Whole-study context: Nucleic acid was either cDNA or gDNA, and it came from T cells, B-cell-depleted T cells, or PBMCs.

How the authors handled the data: Counts of nucleated cells, estimated from reference gene primer amplification, were obtained. Sequenced by immunoSEQ multiplex PCR; TCRdb stores in-frame clones only, minus some. V and J calls and clone size are copied from that table; D and trimming were computed from the DNA. The sample yields roughly 300,000 clones, 65% to 90% seen once. The CDR3 spans 14 residues. Germline V gene sequence: CDR1 GTSNPN, CDR2 SVGIG (reference sequence). V was pared by 1 base and J by 2 bases, with 9 bases between. This clone was seen ten or more times. The receptor was isolated from a human donor in a cohort sampled during active COVID-19. Sequenced sample: peripheral blood. The V gene is TRBV30, the J gene TRBJ1-3, with D possibly TRBD1 on 5 matching bases. For the CDR3, the DNA is TGTGCCTGGAGTGGCAAAGGGGCTGGAAACACCATATATTTT. Translated, it gives CAWSGKGAGNTIYF.